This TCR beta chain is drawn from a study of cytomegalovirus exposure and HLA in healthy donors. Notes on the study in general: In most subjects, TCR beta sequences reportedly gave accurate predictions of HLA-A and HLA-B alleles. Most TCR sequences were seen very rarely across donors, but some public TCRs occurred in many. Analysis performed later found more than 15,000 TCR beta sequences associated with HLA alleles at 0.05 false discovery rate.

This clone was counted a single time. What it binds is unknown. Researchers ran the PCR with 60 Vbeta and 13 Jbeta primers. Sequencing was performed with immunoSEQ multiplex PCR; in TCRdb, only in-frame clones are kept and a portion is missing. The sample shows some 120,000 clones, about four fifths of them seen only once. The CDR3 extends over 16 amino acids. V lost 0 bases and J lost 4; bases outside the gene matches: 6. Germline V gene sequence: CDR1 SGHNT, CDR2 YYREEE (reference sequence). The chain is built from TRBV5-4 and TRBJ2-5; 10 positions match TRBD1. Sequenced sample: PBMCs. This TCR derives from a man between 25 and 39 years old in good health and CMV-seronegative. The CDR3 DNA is TGTGCCAGCAGCTTGGGGGACAGGGGATCGGGAGAGACCCAGTACTTC. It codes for CASSLGDRGSGETQYF. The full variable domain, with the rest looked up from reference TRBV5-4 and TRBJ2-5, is ETGVTQSPTHLIKTRGQQVTLRCSSQSGHNTVSWYQQALGQGPQFIFQYYREEENGRGNFPPRFSGLQFPNYSSELNVNALELDDSALYLCASSLGDRGSGETQYFGPGTRLLVL.